This T cell receptor (beta chain) was profiled in a study of T cell responses to AZD1222 COVID-19 vaccine. CDR3 length equals 16 residues. CDR1 is LNHDA, CDR2 SQIVND, per germline (reference sequence). Trimming removed 9 bases from V and 5 bases from J; junction bases left unmatched: 13. TCRdb's copy holds only in-frame clones and misses some; the assay was immunoSEQ multiplex PCR. The sample includes 85,000 to 100,000 clones, almost 80% of them seen just once. Note on this clone: Its antigen is still unknown.

Study conclusions and caveats: Reportedly, close to half of spike-specific TCRs are directed against unmutated variant regions. Repertoire collection took place solely once the T cell response had peaked. There were mostly white British donors and more females than males, and clonal diversity was possibly underestimated.

The V gene is TRBV19, the J gene TRBJ2-1; 10 positions agree with TRBD2. Source: peripheral blood, taken on day 0 of AZD1222 vaccination. The source of this sequence is an adult in good health. The CDR3 DNA reads as TGTGCCAGCACAAGCGGGGCTAGCGGGAGAAACAATGAGCAGTTCTTC. Residues: CASTSGASGRNNEQFF.